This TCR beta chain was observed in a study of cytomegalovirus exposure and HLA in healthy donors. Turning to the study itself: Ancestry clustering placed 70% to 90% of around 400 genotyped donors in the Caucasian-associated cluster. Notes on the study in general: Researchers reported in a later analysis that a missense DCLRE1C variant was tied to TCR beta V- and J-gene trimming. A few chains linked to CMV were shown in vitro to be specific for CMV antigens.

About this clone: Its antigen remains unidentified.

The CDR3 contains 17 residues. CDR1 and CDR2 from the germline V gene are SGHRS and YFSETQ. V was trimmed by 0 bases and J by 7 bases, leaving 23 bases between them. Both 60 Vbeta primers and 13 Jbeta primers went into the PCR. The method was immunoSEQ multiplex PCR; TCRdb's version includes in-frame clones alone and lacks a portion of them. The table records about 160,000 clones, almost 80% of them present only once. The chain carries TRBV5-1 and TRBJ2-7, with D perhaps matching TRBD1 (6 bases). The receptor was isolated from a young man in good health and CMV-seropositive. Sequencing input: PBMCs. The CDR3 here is CASSLASGGQTSWEQYF. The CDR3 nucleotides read TGCGCCAGCAGCTTGGCTAGTGGGGGCCAAACCTCCTGGGAGCAGTACTTC.